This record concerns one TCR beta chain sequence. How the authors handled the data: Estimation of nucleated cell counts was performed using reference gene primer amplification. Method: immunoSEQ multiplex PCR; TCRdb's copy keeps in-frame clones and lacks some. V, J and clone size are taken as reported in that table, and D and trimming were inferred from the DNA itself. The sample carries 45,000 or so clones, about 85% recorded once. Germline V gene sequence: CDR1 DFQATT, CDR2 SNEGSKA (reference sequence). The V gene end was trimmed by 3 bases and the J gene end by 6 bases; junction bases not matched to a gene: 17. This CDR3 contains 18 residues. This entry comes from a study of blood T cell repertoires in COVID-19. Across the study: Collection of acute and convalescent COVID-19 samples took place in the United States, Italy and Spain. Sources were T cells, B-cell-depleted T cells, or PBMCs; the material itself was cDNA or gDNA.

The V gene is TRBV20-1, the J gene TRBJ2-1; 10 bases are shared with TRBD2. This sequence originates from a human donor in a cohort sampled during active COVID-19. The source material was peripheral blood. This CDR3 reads CSASMALAGLPGSNEQFF. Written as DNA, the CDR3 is TGCAGTGCTAGTATGGCACTAGCGGGACTGCCGGGGAGCAATGAGCAGTTCTTC.